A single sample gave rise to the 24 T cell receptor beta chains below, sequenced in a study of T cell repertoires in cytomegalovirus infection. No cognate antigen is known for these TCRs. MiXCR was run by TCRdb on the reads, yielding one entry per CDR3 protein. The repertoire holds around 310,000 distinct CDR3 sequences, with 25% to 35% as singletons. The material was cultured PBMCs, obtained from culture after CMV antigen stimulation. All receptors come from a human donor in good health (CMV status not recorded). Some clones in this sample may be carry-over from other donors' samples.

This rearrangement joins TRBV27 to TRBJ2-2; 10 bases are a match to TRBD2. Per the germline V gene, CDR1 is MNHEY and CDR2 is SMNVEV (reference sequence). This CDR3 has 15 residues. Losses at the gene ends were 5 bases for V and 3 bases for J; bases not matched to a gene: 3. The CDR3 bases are TGTGCCAGCAGTCCAGCGGGAGGGGACACCGGGGAGCTGTTTTTT. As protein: CASSPAGGDTGELFF.

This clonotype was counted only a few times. CDR3 loop: CASSLKEGNQPQHF. The CDR3 DNA is TGTGCCAGCAGCCTTAAAGAGGGCAATCAGCCCCAGCATTTT. The chain couples TRBV7-9 to TRBJ1-5; D is unclear. V lost 5 bases and J lost 2, with 10 bases in between. Per germline, CDR1 SEHNR and CDR2 FQNEAQ (reference sequence). The CDR3 extends over 14 amino acids.

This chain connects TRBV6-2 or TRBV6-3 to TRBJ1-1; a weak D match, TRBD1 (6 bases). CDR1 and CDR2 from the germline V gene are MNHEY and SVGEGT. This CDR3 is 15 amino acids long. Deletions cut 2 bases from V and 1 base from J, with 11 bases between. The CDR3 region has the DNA TGTGCCAGCAGTTACGACAGGCCCAAGAACACTGAAGCTTTCTTT. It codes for CASSYDRPKNTEAFF.

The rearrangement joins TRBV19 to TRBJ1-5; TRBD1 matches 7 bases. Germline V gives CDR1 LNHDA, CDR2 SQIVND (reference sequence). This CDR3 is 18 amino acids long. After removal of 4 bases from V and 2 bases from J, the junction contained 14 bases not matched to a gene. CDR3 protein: CASSSRQGIIIGNQPQHF. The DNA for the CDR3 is TGTGCCAGTAGTAGCCGACAGGGAATAATTATAGGCAATCAGCCCCAGCATTTT.

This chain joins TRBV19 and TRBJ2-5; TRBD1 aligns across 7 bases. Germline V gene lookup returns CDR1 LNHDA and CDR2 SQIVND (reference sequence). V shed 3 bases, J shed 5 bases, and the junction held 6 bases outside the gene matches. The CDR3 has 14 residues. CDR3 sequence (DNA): TGTGCCAGTAGTATCTCCGACAGGGCGGAGACCCAGTACTTC. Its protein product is CASSISDRAETQYF.

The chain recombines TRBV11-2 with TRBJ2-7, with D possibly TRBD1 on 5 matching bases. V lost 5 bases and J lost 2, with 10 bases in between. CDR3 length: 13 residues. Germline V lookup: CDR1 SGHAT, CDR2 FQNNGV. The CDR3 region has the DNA TGTGCCAGCAGCCCCGACAGCCCCTACGAGCAGTACTTC. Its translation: CASSPDSPYEQYF. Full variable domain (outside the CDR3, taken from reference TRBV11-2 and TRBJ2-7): EAGVAQSPRYKIIEKRQSVAFWCNPISGHATLYWYQQILGQGPKLLIQFQNNGVVDDSQLPKDRFSAERLKGVDSTLKIQPAKLEDSAVYLCASSPDSPYEQYFGPGTRLTVT.

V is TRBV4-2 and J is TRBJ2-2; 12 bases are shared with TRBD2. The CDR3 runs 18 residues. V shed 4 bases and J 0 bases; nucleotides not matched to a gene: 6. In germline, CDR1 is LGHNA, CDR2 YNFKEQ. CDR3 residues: CASSRRPSGGANTGELFF. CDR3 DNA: TGTGCCAGCAGCCGCCGACCTAGCGGGGGGGCGAACACCGGGGAGCTGTTTTTT.

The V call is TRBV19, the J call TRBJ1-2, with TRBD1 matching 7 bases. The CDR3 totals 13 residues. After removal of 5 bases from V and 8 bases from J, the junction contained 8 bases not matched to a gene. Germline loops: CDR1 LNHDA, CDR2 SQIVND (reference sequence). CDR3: CASSPRDSWGYTF. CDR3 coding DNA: TGTGCCAGTAGTCCTCGGGACAGTTGGGGCTACACCTTC.

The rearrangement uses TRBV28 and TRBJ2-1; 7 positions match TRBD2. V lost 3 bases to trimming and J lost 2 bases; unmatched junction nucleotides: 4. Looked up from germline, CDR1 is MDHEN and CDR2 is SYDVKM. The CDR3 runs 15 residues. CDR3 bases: TGTGCCAGCAGTTTCCGAAGCGGGGCCTACAATGAGCAGTTCTTC. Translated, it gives CASSFRSGAYNEQFF.

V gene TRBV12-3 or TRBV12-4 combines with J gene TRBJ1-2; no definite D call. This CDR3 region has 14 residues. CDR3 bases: TGTTGGGCTCGGCGAGGGCGTAGGGCCTATGGCTACACCTTC. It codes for CWARRGRRAYGYTF.

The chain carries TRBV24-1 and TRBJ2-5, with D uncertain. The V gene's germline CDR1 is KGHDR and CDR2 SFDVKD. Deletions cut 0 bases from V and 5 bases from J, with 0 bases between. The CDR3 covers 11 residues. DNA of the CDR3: TGTGCCACCAGTGATTTGGAGACCCAGTACTTC. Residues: CATSDLETQYF.

DNA for the CDR3: TGTGCCAGCAGTTTGGGGTTTAAATCCGAGCAGTACTTC. This codes for CASSLGFKSEQYF. J is TRBJ2-7 and V is TRBV12-3 or TRBV12-4; D uncertain. Trimming took off 3 bases at V and 6 bases at J, with 12 bases between the two ends. The CDR3 is made up of 13 amino acids.

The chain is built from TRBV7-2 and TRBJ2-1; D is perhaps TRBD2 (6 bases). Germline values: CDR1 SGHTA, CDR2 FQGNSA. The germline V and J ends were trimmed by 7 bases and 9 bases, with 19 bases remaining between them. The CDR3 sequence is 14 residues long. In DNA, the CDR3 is TGTGCCAGCACCCTCCTCGTTAGCGGAGGTGAGCAGTTCTTC. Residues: CASTLLVSGGEQFF. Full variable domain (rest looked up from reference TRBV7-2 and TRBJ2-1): GAGVSQSPSNKVTEKGKDVELRCDPISGHTALYWYRQSLGQGLEFLIYFQGNSAPDKSGLPSDRFSAERTGGSVSTLTIQRTQQEDSAVYLCASTLLVSGGEQFFGPGTRLTVL.

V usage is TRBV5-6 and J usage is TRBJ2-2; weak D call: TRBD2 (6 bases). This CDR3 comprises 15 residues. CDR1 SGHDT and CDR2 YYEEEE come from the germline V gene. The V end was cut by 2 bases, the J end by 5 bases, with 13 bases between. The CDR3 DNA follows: TGTGCCAGCAGCTTCGGAGGGAGATCAACCGGGGAGCTGTTTTTT. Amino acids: CASSFGGRSTGELFF.

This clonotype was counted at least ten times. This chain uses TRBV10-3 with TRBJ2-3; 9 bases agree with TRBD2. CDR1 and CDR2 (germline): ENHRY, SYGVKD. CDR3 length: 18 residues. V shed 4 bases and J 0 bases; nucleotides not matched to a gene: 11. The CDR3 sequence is CAISASRGAGGSTDTQYF. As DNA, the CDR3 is TGTGCCATCAGTGCGAGTCGGGGAGCGGGAGGAAGCACAGATACGCAGTATTTT.

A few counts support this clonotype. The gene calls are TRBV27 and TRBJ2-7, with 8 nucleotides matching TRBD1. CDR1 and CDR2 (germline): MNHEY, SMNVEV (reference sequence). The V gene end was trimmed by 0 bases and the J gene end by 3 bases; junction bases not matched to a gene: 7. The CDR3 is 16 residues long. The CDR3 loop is CASSLSPGTGLYEQYF. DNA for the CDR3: TGTGCCAGCAGTTTATCCCCAGGGACAGGCCTCTACGAGCAGTACTTC.

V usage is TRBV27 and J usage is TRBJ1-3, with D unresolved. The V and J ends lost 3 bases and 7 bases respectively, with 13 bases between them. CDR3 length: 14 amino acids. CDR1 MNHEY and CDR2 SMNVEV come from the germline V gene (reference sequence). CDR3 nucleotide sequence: TGTGCCAGCAGTTTGTCCGGGGATAGGAACACCATATATTTT. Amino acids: CASSLSGDRNTIYF.

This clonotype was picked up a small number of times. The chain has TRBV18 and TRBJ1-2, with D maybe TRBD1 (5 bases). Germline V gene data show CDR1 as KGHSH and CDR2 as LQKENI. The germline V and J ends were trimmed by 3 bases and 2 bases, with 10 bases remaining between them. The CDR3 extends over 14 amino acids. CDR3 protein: CASSPAGGNYGYTF. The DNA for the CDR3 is TGTGCCAGCTCACCGGCTGGGGGGAACTATGGCTACACCTTC. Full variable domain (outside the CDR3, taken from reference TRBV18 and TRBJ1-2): NAGVMQNPRHLVRRRGQEARLRCSPMKGHSHVYWYRQLPEEGLKFMVYLQKENIIDESGMPKERFSAEFPKEGPSILRIQQVVRGDSAAYFCASSPAGGNYGYTFGSGTRLTVV.

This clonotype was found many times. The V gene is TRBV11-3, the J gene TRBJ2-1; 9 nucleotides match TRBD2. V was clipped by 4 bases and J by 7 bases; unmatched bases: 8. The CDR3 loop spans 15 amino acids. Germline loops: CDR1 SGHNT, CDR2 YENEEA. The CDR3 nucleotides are TGTGCCAGCAGCTCCAGCGGGAGGCCGGAAAATGAGCAGTTCTTC. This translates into CASSSSGRPENEQFF.

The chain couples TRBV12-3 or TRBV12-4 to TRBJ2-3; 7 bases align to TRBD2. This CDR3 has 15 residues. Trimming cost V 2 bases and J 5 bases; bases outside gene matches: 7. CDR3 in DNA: TGTGCCAGCAGTTTAAGAAGCGGGACTGAAGATACGCAGTATTTT. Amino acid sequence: CASSLRSGTEDTQYF.

Written as DNA, the CDR3 is TGTGCCAGTTCACTTACTAGCGGCGATACGCAGTATTTT. Its translation: CASSLTSGDTQYF. J is TRBJ2-3 and V is TRBV6-5, with 8 bases lining up with TRBD2. With 9 bases clipped from V and 6 bases from J, the junction kept 8 bases outside the gene matches. From germline, CDR1 is MNHEY and CDR2 SVGAGI. This CDR3 comprises 13 residues.

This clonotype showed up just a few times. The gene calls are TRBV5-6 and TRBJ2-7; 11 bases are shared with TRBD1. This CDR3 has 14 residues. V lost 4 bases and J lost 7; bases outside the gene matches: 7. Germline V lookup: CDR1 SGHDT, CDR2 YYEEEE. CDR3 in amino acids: CASSPDRGRGEQYF. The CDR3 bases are TGTGCCAGCAGCCCGGACAGGGGGCGCGGTGAGCAGTACTTC.

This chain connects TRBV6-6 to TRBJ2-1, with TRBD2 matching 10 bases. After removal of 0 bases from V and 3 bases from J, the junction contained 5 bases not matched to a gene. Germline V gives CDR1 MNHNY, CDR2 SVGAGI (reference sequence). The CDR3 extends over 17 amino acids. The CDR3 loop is CASSYSPTSGIYNEQFF. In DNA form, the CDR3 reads TGTGCCAGCAGTTACTCCCCAACTAGCGGGATCTACAATGAGCAGTTCTTC.

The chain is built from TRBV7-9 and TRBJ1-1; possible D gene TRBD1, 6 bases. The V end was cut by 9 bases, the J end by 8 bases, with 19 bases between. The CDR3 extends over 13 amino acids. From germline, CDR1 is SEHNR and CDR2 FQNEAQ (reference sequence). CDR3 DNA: TGTGCCAGTGCCGGGACACAGTTACTCGAAGCTTTCTTT. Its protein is CASAGTQLLEAFF.